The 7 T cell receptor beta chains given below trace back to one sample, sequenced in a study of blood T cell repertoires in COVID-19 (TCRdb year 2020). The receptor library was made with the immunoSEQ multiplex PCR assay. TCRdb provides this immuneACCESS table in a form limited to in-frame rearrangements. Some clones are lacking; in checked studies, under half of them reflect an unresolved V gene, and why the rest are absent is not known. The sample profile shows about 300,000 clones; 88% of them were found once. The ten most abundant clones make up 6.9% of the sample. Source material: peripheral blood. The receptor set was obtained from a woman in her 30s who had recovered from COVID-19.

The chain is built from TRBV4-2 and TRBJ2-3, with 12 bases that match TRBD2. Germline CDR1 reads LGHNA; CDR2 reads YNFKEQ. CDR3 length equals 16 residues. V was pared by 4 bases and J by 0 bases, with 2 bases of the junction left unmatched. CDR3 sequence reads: CASSPGTSGSTDTQYF. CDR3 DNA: TGTGCCAGCAGCCCGGGGACTAGCGGGAGCACAGATACGCAGTATTTT.

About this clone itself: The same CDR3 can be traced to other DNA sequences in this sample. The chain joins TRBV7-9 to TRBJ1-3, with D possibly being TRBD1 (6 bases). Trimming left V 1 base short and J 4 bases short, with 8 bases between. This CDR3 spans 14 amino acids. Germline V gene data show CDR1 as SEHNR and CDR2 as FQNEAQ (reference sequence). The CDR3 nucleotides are TGTGCCAGCAGCTTAGGAGGGACAGGAAACACCATATATTTT. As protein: CASSLGGTGNTIYF.

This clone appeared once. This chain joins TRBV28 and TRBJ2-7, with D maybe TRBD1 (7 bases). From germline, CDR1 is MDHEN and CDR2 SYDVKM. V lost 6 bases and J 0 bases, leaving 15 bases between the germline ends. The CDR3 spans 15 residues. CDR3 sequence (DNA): TGTGCCAGCAGGGCGGGACAGTTGAGCTCCTACGAGCAGTACTTC. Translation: CASRAGQLSSYEQYF.

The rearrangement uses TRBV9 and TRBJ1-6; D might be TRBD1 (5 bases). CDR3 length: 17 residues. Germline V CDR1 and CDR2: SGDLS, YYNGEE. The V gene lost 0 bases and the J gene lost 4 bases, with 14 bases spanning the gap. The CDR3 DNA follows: TGTGCCAGCAGCGTAGATTCAGGGTTTGGGTATAATTCACCCCTCCACTTT. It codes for CASSVDSGFGYNSPLHF.

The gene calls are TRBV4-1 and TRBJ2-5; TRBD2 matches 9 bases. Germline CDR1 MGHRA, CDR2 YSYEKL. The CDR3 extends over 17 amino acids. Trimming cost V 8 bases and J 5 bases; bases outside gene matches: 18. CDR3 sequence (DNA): TGCGCCAGCGGCTGGGGAGCGGGGGGACTCAGTGGGGAGACCCAGTACTTC. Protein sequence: CASGWGAGGLSGETQYF.

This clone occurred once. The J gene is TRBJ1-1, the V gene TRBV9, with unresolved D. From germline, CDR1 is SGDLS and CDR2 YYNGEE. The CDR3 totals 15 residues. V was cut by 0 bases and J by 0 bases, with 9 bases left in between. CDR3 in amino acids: CASSVVASVNTEAFF. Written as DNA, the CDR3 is TGTGCCAGCAGCGTAGTGGCCAGCGTGAACACTGAAGCTTTCTTT.

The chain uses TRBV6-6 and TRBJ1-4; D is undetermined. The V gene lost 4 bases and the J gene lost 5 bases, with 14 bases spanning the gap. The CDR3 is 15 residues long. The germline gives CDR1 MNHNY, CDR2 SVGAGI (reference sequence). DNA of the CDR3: TGTGCCAGCAGTTTTGGCCCCCCACCGAATGAAAAACTGTTTTTT. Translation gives CASSFGPPPNEKLFF.